This T cell receptor (beta chain) originates from a study of radiotherapy plus CTLA-4 blockade in lung cancer. The protocol was immunoSEQ multiplex PCR, while the TCRdb copy is restricted to in-frame clones and leaves out a portion. The repertoire includes approximately 99,000 clones, just over 85% of them detected once, and 4.9% sits in the top ten. Unmatched junction bases numbered 2, after V lost 4 bases and J lost 0 bases. CDR3 length: 15 residues. Per germline, CDR1 LNHDA and CDR2 SQIVND (reference sequence). Specimen: peripheral blood, collected from a patient treated with radiotherapy plus ipilimumab. The TCR comes from a human donor with non-small cell lung cancer that progressed on radiotherapy plus ipilimumab. The V call is TRBV19, the J call TRBJ1-5; 8 bases agree with TRBD1. The CDR3 region is CASSKTGDSNQPQHF. Written as DNA, the CDR3 is TGTGCCAGTAGTAAGACAGGGGATAGCAATCAGCCCCAGCATTTT.